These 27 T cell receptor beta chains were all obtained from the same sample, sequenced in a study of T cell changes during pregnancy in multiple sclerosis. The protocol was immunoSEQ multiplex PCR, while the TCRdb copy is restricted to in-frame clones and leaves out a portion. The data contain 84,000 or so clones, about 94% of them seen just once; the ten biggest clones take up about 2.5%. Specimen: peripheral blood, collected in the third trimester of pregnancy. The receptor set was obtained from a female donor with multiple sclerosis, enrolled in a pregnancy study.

The CDR3 spells CASRREVGAEAFF. DNA of the CDR3: TGTGCCAGCAGGAGGGAGGTTGGAGCTGAAGCTTTCTTT. The chain employs TRBV5-8 and TRBJ1-1; D call uncertain. CDR3 length: 13 residues. Between the trimmed V and J ends, which lost 5 bases and 6 bases, there was a span of 14 bases. The germline CDR1 and CDR2 sequences are SGHTS and YDEGEE.

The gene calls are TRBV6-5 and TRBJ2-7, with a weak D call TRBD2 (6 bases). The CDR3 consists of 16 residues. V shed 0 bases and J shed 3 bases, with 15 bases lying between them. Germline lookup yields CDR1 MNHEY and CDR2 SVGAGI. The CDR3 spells CASSYSAGSSGYEQYF. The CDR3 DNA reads TGTGCCAGCAGTTACTCGGCGGGGTCCTCCGGCTACGAGCAGTACTTC.

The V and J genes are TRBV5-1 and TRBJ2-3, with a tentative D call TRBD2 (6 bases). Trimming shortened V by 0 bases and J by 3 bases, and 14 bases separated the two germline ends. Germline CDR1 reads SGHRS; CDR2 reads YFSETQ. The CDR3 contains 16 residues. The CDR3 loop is CASSLAGGVKTDTQYF. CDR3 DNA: TGCGCCAGCAGCTTGGCCGGCGGGGTAAAAACAGATACGCAGTATTTT.

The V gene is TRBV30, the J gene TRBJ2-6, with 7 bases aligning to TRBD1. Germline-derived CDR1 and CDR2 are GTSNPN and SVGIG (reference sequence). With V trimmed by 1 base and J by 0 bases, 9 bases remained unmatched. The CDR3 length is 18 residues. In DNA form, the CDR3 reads TGTGCCTGGAGTGGATGGGACAGAATGGACTCTGGGGCCAACGTCCTGACTTTC. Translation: CAWSGWDRMDSGANVLTF.

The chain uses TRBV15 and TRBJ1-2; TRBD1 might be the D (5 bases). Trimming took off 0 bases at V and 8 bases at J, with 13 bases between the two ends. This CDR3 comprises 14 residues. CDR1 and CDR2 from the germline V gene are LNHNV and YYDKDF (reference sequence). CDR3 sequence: CATSRDEGAWGYTF. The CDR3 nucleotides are TGTGCCACCAGCAGAGATGAAGGGGCCTGGGGCTACACCTTC.

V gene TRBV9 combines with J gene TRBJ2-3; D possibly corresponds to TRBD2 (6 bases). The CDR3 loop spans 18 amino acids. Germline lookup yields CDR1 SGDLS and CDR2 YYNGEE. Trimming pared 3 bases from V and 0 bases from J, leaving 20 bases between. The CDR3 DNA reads TGTGCCAGCAGCGCACAATTCGGACTAATGGGGAGCACAGATACGCAGTATTTT. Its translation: CASSAQFGLMGSTDTQYF.

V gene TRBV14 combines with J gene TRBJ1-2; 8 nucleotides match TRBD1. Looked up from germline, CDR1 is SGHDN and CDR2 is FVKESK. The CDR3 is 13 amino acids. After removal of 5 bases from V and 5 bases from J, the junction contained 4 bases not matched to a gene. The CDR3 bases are TGTGCCAGCAGCACAGGACAGGGTTATGGCTACACCTTC. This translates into CASSTGQGYGYTF.

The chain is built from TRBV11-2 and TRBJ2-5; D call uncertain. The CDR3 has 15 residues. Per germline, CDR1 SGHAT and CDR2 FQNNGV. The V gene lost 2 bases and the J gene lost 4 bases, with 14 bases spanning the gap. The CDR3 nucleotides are TGTGCCAGCAGCTTACTGACAAGTAGAAGAGAGACCCAGTACTTC. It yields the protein CASSLLTSRRETQYF.

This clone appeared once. CDR3 nucleotide sequence: TGTGCCAGCAGCCACAGCTGGGGGACAATGAACACTGAAGCTTTCTTT. It codes for CASSHSWGTMNTEAFF. The chain is built from TRBV14 and TRBJ1-1, with a possible D match to TRBD1 (6 bases). Germline V lookup: CDR1 SGHDN, CDR2 FVKESK. The CDR3 is 16 residues long. Trimming shortened V by 3 bases and J by 0 bases, and 14 bases separated the two germline ends.

Here the CDR3 DNA reads TGTGCCAGTAGGACGACAGGAAACACTGAAGCTTTCTTT. This translates into CASRTTGNTEAFF. This chain uses TRBV19 with TRBJ1-1; perhaps TRBD1 as D (6 bases). V was clipped by 6 bases and J by 2 bases, with 10 bases between them. Per the germline V gene, CDR1 is LNHDA and CDR2 is SQIVND (reference sequence). The CDR3 covers 13 residues. The whole variable domain, filled in from reference TRBV19 and TRBJ1-1, reads DGGITQSPKYLFRKEGQNVTLSCEQNLNHDAMYWYRQDPGQGLRLIYYSQIVNDFQKGDIAEGYSVSREKKESFPLTVTSAQKNPTAFYLCASRTTGNTEAFFGQGTRLTVV.

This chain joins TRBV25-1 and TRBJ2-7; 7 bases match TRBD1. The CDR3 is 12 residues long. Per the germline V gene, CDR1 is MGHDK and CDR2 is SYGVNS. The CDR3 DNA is TGTGCTACCCTCACAGGGGCCTACGAGCAGTACTTC. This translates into CATLTGAYEQYF.

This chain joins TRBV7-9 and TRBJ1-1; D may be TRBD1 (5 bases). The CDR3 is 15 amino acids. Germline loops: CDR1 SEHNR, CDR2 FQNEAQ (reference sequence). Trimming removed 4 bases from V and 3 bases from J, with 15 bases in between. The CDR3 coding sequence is TGTGCCAGCAGCTATCCCCGGGCGGGACACACTGAAGCTTTCTTT. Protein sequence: CASSYPRAGHTEAFF.

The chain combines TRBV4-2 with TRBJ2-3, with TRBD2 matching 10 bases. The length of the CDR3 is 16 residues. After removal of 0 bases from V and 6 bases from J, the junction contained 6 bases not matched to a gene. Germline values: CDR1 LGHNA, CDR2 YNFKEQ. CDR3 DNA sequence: TGTGCCAGCAGCCAAGAAGGAAGCGGGGGGGTTGATACGCAGTATTTT. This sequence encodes CASSQEGSGGVDTQYF.

The CDR3 sequence: CASSLVGPSPAFF. CDR3 in DNA: TGTGCCAGCAGCTTAGTGGGCCCCTCCCCGGCTTTCTTT. The chain has TRBV7-9 and TRBJ1-1, with D unresolved. The germline V gene has CDR1 SEHNR and CDR2 FQNEAQ (reference sequence). This CDR3 contains 13 residues. Trimming took off 1 base at V and 11 bases at J, with 14 bases between the two ends.

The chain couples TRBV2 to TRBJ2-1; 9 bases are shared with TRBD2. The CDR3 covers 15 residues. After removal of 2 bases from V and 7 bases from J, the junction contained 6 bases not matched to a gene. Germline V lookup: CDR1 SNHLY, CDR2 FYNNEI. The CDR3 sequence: CASSESGGNWNEQFF. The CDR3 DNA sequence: TGTGCCAGCAGTGAAAGCGGGGGGAATTGGAATGAGCAGTTCTTC.

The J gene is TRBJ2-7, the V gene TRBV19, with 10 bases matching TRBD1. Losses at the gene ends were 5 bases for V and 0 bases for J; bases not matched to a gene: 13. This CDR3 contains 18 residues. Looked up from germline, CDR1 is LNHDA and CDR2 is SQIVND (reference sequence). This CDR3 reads CASSPTPSGTGVSYEQYF. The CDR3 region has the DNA TGTGCCAGTAGTCCAACCCCTTCCGGGACAGGGGTCTCCTACGAGCAGTACTTC. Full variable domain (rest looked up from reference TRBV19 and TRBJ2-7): DGGITQSPKYLFRKEGQNVTLSCEQNLNHDAMYWYRQDPGQGLRLIYYSQIVNDFQKGDIAEGYSVSREKKESFPLTVTSAQKNPTAFYLCASSPTPSGTGVSYEQYFGPGTRLTVT.

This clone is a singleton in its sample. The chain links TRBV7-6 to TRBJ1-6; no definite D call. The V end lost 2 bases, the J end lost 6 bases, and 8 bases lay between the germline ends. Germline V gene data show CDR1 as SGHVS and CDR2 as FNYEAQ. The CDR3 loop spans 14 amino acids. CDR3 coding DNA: TGTGCCAGCAGCTTACAACAGCTTAATTCACCCCTCCACTTT. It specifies CASSLQQLNSPLHF.

Here the CDR3 DNA reads TGTGCCAGCCACACCCCGGGGGTATCCGGCGGGGAGCTGTTTTTT. Encoded protein: CASHTPGVSGGELFF. This rearrangement joins TRBV7-3 to TRBJ2-2; D may be TRBD2 (6 bases). The CDR3 has 15 amino acids. Germline values: CDR1 SGHTA, CDR2 FQGTGA. Trimming left V 8 bases short and J 7 bases short, with 20 bases between. The whole variable domain, filled in from reference TRBV7-3 and TRBJ2-2, reads GAGVSQTPSNKVTEKGKYVELRCDPISGHTALYWYRQSLGQGPEFLIYFQGTGAADDSGLPNDRFFAVRPEGSVSTLKIQRTERGDSAVYLCASHTPGVSGGELFFGEGSRLTVL.

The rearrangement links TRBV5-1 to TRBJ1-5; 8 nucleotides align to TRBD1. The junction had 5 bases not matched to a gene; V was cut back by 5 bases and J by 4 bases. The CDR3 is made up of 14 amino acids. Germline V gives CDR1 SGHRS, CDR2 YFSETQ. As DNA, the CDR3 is TGCGCCAGCAGTTCCACAGGGGGTAATCAGCCCCAGCATTTT. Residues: CASSSTGGNQPQHF. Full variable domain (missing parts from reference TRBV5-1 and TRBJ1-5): KAGVTQTPRYLIKTRGQQVTLSCSPISGHRSVSWYQQTPGQGLQFLFEYFSETQRNKGNFPGRFSGRQFSNSRSEMNVSTLELGDSALYLCASSSTGGNQPQHFGDGTRLSIL.

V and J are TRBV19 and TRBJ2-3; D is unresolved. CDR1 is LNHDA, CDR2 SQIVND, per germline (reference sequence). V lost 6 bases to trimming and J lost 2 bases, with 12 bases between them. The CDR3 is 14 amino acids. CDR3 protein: CASRVGSNTDTQYF. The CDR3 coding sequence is TGTGCCAGTAGGGTCGGGTCTAACACAGATACGCAGTATTTT.

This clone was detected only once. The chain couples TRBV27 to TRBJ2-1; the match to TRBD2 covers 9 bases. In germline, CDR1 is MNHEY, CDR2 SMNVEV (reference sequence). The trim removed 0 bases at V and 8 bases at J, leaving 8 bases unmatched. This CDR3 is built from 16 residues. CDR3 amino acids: CASSLSLPSGADEQFF. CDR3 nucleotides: TGTGCCAGCAGTTTATCGTTGCCTAGCGGGGCGGATGAGCAGTTCTTC.

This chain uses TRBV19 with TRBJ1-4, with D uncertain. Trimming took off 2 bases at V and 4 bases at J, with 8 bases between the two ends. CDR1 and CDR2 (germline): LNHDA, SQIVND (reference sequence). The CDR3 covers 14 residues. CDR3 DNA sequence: TGTGCCAGTAGTATAACAGCTGGTAATGAAAAACTGTTTTTT. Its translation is CASSITAGNEKLFF. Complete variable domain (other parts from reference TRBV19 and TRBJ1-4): DGGITQSPKYLFRKEGQNVTLSCEQNLNHDAMYWYRQDPGQGLRLIYYSQIVNDFQKGDIAEGYSVSREKKESFPLTVTSAQKNPTAFYLCASSITAGNEKLFFGSGTQLSVL.

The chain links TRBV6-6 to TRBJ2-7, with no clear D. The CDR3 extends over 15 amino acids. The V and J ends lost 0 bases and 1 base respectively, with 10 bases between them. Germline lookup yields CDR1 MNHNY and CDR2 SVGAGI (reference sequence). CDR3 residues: CASSYSAAESYEQYF. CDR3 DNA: TGTGCCAGCAGTTACTCGGCGGCGGAGTCCTACGAGCAGTACTTC.

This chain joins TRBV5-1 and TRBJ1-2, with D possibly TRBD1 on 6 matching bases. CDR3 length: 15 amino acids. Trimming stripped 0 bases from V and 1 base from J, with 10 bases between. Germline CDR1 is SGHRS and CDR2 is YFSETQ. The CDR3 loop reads CASSLEQGRNYGYTF. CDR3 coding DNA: TGCGCCAGCAGCTTGGAACAGGGACGTAACTATGGCTACACCTTC.

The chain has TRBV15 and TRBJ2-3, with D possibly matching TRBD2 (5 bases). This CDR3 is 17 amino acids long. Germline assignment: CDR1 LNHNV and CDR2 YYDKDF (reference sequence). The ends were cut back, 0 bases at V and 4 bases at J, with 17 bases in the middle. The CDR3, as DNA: TGTGCCACCAGCAGAGATGGGCAGTCAAGAGGGCCAGATACGCAGTATTTT. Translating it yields CATSRDGQSRGPDTQYF.

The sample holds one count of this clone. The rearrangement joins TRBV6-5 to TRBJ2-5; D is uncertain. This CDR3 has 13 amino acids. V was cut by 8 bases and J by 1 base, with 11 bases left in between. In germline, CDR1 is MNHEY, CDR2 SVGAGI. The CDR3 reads CASFRRLQETQYF. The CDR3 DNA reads TGTGCCAGCTTCCGGAGACTCCAAGAGACCCAGTACTTC.

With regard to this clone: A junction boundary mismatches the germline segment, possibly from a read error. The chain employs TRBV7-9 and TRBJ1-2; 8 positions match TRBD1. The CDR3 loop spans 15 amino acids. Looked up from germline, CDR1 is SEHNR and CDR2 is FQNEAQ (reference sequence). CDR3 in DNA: TGTGCCAGCAGCGTAGCCGGGACAGGACTCTATGGCTACACCTTC. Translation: CASSVAGTGLYGYTF.